This TCR beta chain originates from a study of blood T cell repertoires in COVID-19. Study summary: The United States, Italy and Spain were the sources of the acute and convalescent COVID-19 samples. The analysed material was cDNA or gDNA that came from T cells, B-cell-depleted T cells, or PBMCs.

In the original analysis: The assay estimated nucleated cells by amplifying reference gene primers. Method: immunoSEQ multiplex PCR; TCRdb's copy keeps in-frame clones and lacks some. The V and J calls and clone size come from that table; D and trimming were worked out from the DNA. This table has some 330,000 clones, about 90% appearing once. CDR1 and CDR2 from the germline V gene are MNHEY and SVGAGI. CDR3 length equals 14 residues. Trimming took 2 bases from V and 2 from J; bases not matched to a gene: 1. Patients at the Seattle site were enrolled during active infection and followed longitudinally.

The rearrangement links TRBV6-5 to TRBJ1-2; 8 bases match TRBD1. The source material was peripheral blood. This TCR derives from a woman in her twenties or thirties with COVID-19, enrolled during active disease. CDR3 DNA sequence: TGTGCCAGCAGTTACGGGGACAGGAACTATGGCTACACCTTC. As protein: CASSYGDRNYGYTF.